The following is a T cell receptor beta chain sequence with its context. This clone appeared a single time. This clone's antigen is unknown. There are no base qualities to consult, and no much larger clone falls within one base. The sample is drawn from a study of T cell changes during pregnancy in multiple sclerosis (dated by TCRdb to the late 2010s). About the study as a whole: Changes in the T cell repertoire over the course of pregnancy were examined in this study in women with multiple sclerosis.

Cut back by 6 bases and 5 bases, the V and J ends lie 16 bases apart. Via the germline V gene, CDR1 is SQVTM and CDR2 ANQGSEA. The CDR3 sequence holds 13 residues, the cysteine and phenylalanine included. The retained sequence is limited to the CDR3, 39 bases, with the frame set at the first base. Libraries were prepared through the immunoSEQ multiplex PCR assay. TCRdb re-hosts the immuneACCESS table, in-frame sequences only. Its copies lack some clones; in the studies checked, an unresolved V gene accounts for under half of them, and the cause for the rest is not known. This sample lists tens of thousands of clones; roughly 94% were detected once. In total, the top ten clones hold approximately 0.15% of the sample.

Sequenced material: CD4+ T cells from peripheral blood mononuclear cells, taken after pregnancy. Here the chain combines TRBV29-1 and TRBJ1-1, with a tentative D gene TRBD1 over 5 matching bases. The receptor's source is a female donor with multiple sclerosis, enrolled in a pregnancy study. CDR3 protein: CSVEVGGETEAFF. The DNA reads TGCAGCGTCGAGGTGGGGGGTGAAACTGAAGCTTTCTTT.